The 30 T cell receptor beta chains presented below share a single source sample, sequenced in a study of CD8 T cells in ankylosing spondylitis. Broader study findings: In ankylosing spondylitis blood, a motif of roughly eight highly homologous TCR beta variants appeared characteristic.

MiXCR, run by TCRdb on the 5' RACE reads, gives a single entry per CDR3 protein. Here the sample spans fewer than 500,000 distinct CDR3 sequences, 20% to 25% being singletons. These receptors have no identified antigens. Material: blood, either unsorted or a sorted T cell fraction (not recorded which). The receptors originated from a male donor with ankylosing spondylitis.

This clonotype was counted a few times. V gene TRBV7-2 combines with J gene TRBJ2-3; a weak D match, TRBD1 (5 bases). V was shortened by 2 bases and J by 6 bases, with 12 bases between the two germline ends. Germline V gives CDR1 SGHTA, CDR2 FQGNSA. The CDR3 loop spans 14 amino acids. For the CDR3, the DNA is TGTGCCAGCAGCTTATCCGACAGCGCGGATACGCAGTATTTT. Residues: CASSLSDSADTQYF.

The rearrangement uses TRBV27 and TRBJ1-2, with a weak D call TRBD1 (5 bases). The CDR3 runs to 13 residues. Trimming took 5 bases from V and 5 from J, leaving 12 bases between them. Germline CDR1 reads MNHEY; CDR2 reads SMNVEV (reference sequence). The CDR3 DNA reads as TGTGCCAGCAGTCCCAGGGCAGCTTATGGCTACACCTTC. It codes for CASSPRAAYGYTF.

The V and J genes are TRBV28 and TRBJ2-3; 7 positions match TRBD1. The germline CDR1 and CDR2 sequences are MDHEN and SYDVKM. The CDR3 contains 14 residues. The V and J ends lost 6 bases and 4 bases, in that order; junction bases with no gene match: 7. DNA of the CDR3: TGTGCCAGCAGCCGCACTCAGGGGGCAGATACGCAGTATTTT. It specifies CASSRTQGADTQYF.

This clonotype was counted a few times. The V gene is TRBV27, the J gene TRBJ2-1; D is unresolved. Trimming pared 5 bases from V and 3 bases from J, leaving 11 bases between. The length of the CDR3 is 14 residues. Per the germline V gene, CDR1 is MNHEY and CDR2 is SMNVEV (reference sequence). CDR3 in DNA: TGTGCCAGCAGTAAAGGGAAAGACTACAATGAGCAGTTCTTC. Its protein is CASSKGKDYNEQFF.

This rearrangement joins TRBV12-3 or TRBV12-4 to TRBJ1-1; D may be TRBD1 (6 bases). This CDR3 is built from 15 residues. The V gene lost 5 bases and the J gene lost 3 bases, with 16 bases spanning the gap. DNA of the CDR3: TGTGCCAGCAGTCCGACAGGTCGAGTGGACACTGAAGCTTTCTTT. The encoded protein is CASSPTGRVDTEAFF.

This clonotype was picked up many times. The J gene is TRBJ2-7, the V gene TRBV29-1; the D is unclear. This CDR3 spans 11 amino acids. V lost 4 bases and J 0 bases, leaving 4 bases between the germline ends. From germline, CDR1 is SQVTM and CDR2 ANQGSEA. The CDR3, as DNA: TGCAGCGTTGGAAACTCCTACGAGCAGTACTTC. Protein product: CSVGNSYEQYF.

The chain is built from TRBV4-1 and TRBJ2-7; 8 nucleotides align to TRBD2. Germline V gene lookup returns CDR1 MGHRA and CDR2 YSYEKL. CDR3 size: 16 residues. Unmatched junction bases numbered 14, after V lost 7 bases and J lost 3 bases. In DNA, the CDR3 is TGCGCCAGCACCCCCCGGATGAGCGGGAGAGGCTACGAGCAGTACTTC. This gives the protein CASTPRMSGRGYEQYF.

This clonotype has just a few counts. This rearrangement joins TRBV5-1 to TRBJ1-2, with D hard to call. V was pared by 0 bases and J by 7 bases, with 7 bases between. CDR1 and CDR2 (germline): SGHRS, YFSETQ. This CDR3 has 12 residues. CDR3 sequence: CASSLDLGGYTF. The DNA for the CDR3 is TGCGCCAGCAGCTTGGACCTCGGTGGCTACACCTTC.

About this clonotype: Possible read error: a much larger clone is one base away. The CDR3 carries no conserved terminal phenylalanine or tryptophan, so it likely arises from a read error. This sequence joins TRBV5-1 and TRBJ1-6; 9 nucleotides match TRBD1. V was clipped by 4 bases and J by 5 bases; unmatched bases: 4. Germline CDR1 and CDR2: SGHRS and YFSETQ. This CDR3 spans 15 amino acids. The CDR3 loop is CASSLRTGDNSPLHI. CDR3 nucleotides: TGCGCCAGCAGCCTACGGACAGGGGATAATTCACCCCTCCACATT.

The chain is built from TRBV20-1 and TRBJ2-1; 7 bases map to TRBD2. The J segment lost 4 bases and the V segment lost 6 bases, leaving 12 bases of the junction unmatched. Germline assignment: CDR1 DFQATT and CDR2 SNEGSKA (reference sequence). This CDR3 region has 15 residues. DNA for the CDR3: TGCAGTGCCCCGATAGCGGGCCCTCCGTACAATGAGCAGTTCTTC. Translation gives CSAPIAGPPYNEQFF.

The CDR3 DNA is TGCGCCAGCAGCTTGGCTCCACAGAACAATGAGCAGTTCTTC. Amino acids: CASSLAPQNNEQFF. The gene calls are TRBV5-1 and TRBJ2-1; D gene ambiguous. The CDR3 extends over 14 amino acids. V was clipped by 0 bases and J by 5 bases, with 9 bases between them. Germline values: CDR1 SGHRS, CDR2 YFSETQ.

This clonotype has just a few counts. This chain links TRBV5-1 with TRBJ2-1; D may match TRBD1 or TRBD2 (5 bases each). This CDR3 has 17 amino acids. Germline CDR1 SGHRS, CDR2 YFSETQ. V lost 2 bases and J 0 bases, leaving 15 bases between the germline ends. CDR3 in amino acids: CASSFGSGASSYNEQFF. Here the CDR3 DNA reads TGCGCCAGCAGCTTTGGATCCGGGGCCAGCTCCTACAATGAGCAGTTCTTC.

In its sample, this clonotype was seen many times. The rearrangement joins TRBV29-1 to TRBJ1-4; D call uncertain. Germline-derived CDR1 and CDR2 are SQVTM and ANQGSEA. This CDR3 is 12 amino acids long. V lost 6 bases to trimming and J lost 6 bases, with 11 bases between them. The CDR3, as DNA: TGCAGCGTGAGGGAGGCAGATGAAAAACTGTTTTTT. Its translation is CSVREADEKLFF.

The chain joins TRBV9 to TRBJ1-2; 10 nucleotides match TRBD1. V was clipped by 4 bases and J by 2 bases; unmatched bases: 8. The CDR3 sequence is 16 residues long. CDR1 is SGDLS and CDR2 is YYNGEE in the germline V gene. This CDR3 reads CASSPRTGGKNYGYTF. CDR3 DNA sequence: TGTGCCAGCAGCCCAAGGACAGGGGGTAAAAACTATGGCTACACCTTC. Using reference TRBV9 and TRBJ1-2 for the parts outside the CDR3, the full variable domain is DSGVTQTPKHLITATGQRVTLRCSPRSGDLSVYWYQQSLDQGLQFLIQYYNGEERAKGNILERFSAQQFPDLHSELNLSSLELGDSALYFCASSPRTGGKNYGYTFGSGTRLTVV.

V is TRBV5-1 and J is TRBJ2-1; 9 nucleotides align to TRBD2. CDR1 and CDR2 from the germline V gene are SGHRS and YFSETQ. The V gene end was trimmed by 4 bases and the J gene end by 3 bases; junction bases not matched to a gene: 14. The CDR3 contains 18 residues. The chain's CDR3 is CASSPPGREGKGYNEQFF. CDR3 bases: TGCGCCAGCAGCCCGCCGGGGCGGGAGGGCAAGGGCTACAATGAGCAGTTCTTC.

This clonotype has more than one count but fewer than ten. V and J are TRBV7-9 and TRBJ2-7, with 9 bases fitting TRBD1. This CDR3 has 15 residues. Germline CDR1 is SEHNR and CDR2 is FQNEAQ (reference sequence). With V trimmed by 5 bases and J by 3 bases, 8 bases remained unmatched. This CDR3 is CASSPRGTGNYEQYF. In DNA form, the CDR3 reads TGTGCCAGCAGCCCCCGGGGGACAGGGAACTACGAGCAGTACTTC.

In its sample, this clonotype was seen a few times. For the CDR3, the DNA is TGTGCCAGCAGCCATCAGGTACTAGCGAACACCGGGGAGCTGTTTTTT. As protein: CASSHQVLANTGELFF. The gene calls are TRBV3-1 and TRBJ2-2, with a possible D match to TRBD2 (5 bases). The germline V gene encodes CDR1 LGHDT and CDR2 YNNKEL (reference sequence). This CDR3 is 16 amino acids long. The ends were cut back, 3 bases at V and 0 bases at J, with 11 bases in the middle.

The chain joins TRBV7-9 to TRBJ2-5; no clear D gene. Germline V gene data show CDR1 as SEHNR and CDR2 as FQNEAQ (reference sequence). This CDR3 has 14 residues. Trimming removed 2 bases at V and 3 bases at J, with 10 bases between. The chain's CDR3 is CASSLPQGKETQYF. CDR3 DNA sequence: TGTGCCAGCAGCTTACCACAAGGGAAAGAGACCCAGTACTTC.

This clonotype was detected a few times. The chain couples TRBV20-1 to TRBJ1-5, with D tentatively TRBD1 (5 bases). CDR3 length: 13 amino acids. Germline CDR1 reads DFQATT; CDR2 reads SNEGSKA (reference sequence). V lost 3 bases and J 2 bases, leaving 8 bases between the germline ends. The CDR3 spells CSARGRGNQPQHF. The CDR3 DNA follows: TGCAGTGCTAGGGGACGCGGCAATCAGCCCCAGCATTTT.

This clonotype was counted a few times. V gene TRBV4-3 combines with J gene TRBJ1-4; D is perhaps TRBD1 (5 bases). V was cut by 4 bases and J by 5 bases, with 14 bases left in between. Germline CDR1 LGHNA, CDR2 YSLEER. The CDR3 length is 15 residues. In DNA form, the CDR3 reads TGCGCCAGCAGCCCGGAAGGGGTCGTAAATGAAAAACTGTTTTTT. Translated, it gives CASSPEGVVNEKLFF.

This clonotype was detected only a few times. The gene calls are TRBV5-1 and TRBJ2-2; tentative D call: TRBD1 (6 bases). The CDR3 contains 14 residues. CDR1 is SGHRS, CDR2 YFSETQ, per germline. V shed 0 bases and J shed 10 bases, with 13 bases lying between them. DNA of the CDR3: TGCGCCAGCAGCTTGGGTGGTGGGGGCGAGGAGCTGTTTTTT. This codes for CASSLGGGGEELFF.

This clonotype was recorded a few times. The rearrangement joins TRBV12-3 or TRBV12-4 to TRBJ2-7; 10 bases agree with TRBD2. This CDR3 comprises 18 residues. V shed 2 bases, J shed 1 base, and the junction held 11 bases outside the gene matches. The CDR3 nucleotides are TGTGCCAGCAGTTTACAAGCGGGAGGGCCATTAGGGTCCTACGAGCAGTACTTC. This encodes CASSLQAGGPLGSYEQYF.

The rearrangement uses TRBV29-1 and TRBJ1-2; possible D gene TRBD1, 5 bases. The CDR3 covers 12 residues. V was trimmed by 4 bases and J by 4 bases, leaving 10 bases between them. Germline V gene lookup returns CDR1 SQVTM and CDR2 ANQGSEA. The CDR3 coding sequence is TGCAGCGTTGCACAGGAACGCTATGGCTACACCTTC. It yields the protein CSVAQERYGYTF.

This chain joins TRBV18 and TRBJ1-1; tentatively, D is TRBD1 (5 bases). The CDR3 extends over 15 amino acids. Trimming pared 4 bases from V and 0 bases from J, leaving 12 bases between. Germline V gene data show CDR1 as KGHSH and CDR2 as LQKENI. CDR3 sequence: CASSLTGTMNTEAFF. In nucleotides, the CDR3 is TGTGCCAGCTCACTTACCGGGACCATGAACACTGAAGCTTTCTTT.

The chain uses TRBV4-1 and TRBJ2-7; D is perhaps TRBD2 (7 bases). The CDR3 length is 16 residues. Per germline, CDR1 MGHRA and CDR2 YSYEKL. V lost 4 bases and J lost 3, with 19 bases in between. CDR3 loop: CASSRRWEGGGYEQYF. The CDR3 DNA sequence: TGCGCCAGCAGCCGAAGATGGGAGGGAGGGGGCTACGAGCAGTACTTC.

This chain links TRBV6-1 with TRBJ2-3, with D tentatively TRBD1 (6 bases). Trimming shortened V by 8 bases and J by 0 bases, and 12 bases separated the two germline ends. The germline gives CDR1 MNHNS, CDR2 SASEGT. The CDR3 has 14 residues. CDR3 in amino acids: CASQTGVSTDTQYF. The CDR3 nucleotides are TGTGCCAGCCAGACAGGCGTTAGCACAGATACGCAGTATTTT.

This clonotype has more than one count but fewer than ten. The chain couples TRBV6-2 or TRBV6-3 to TRBJ2-4; 10 bases fit TRBD2. Germline CDR1 and CDR2: MNHEY and SVGEGT. Trimming removed 2 bases from V and 0 bases from J; junction bases left unmatched: 4. The CDR3 contains 17 residues. The CDR3 DNA reads as TGTGCCAGCAGTTACCCAAGACTAGCGGGAGCCAAAAACATTCAGTACTTC. Protein: CASSYPRLAGAKNIQYF.

The rearrangement links TRBV5-1 to TRBJ2-1, with 8 bases aligning to TRBD2. After removal of 3 bases from V and 8 bases from J, the junction contained 7 bases not matched to a gene. There are 14 residues in the CDR3. Germline assignment: CDR1 SGHRS and CDR2 YFSETQ. CDR3 loop: CASSWGLEVDEQFF. The CDR3 nucleotides read TGCGCCAGCAGCTGGGGACTAGAGGTCGATGAGCAGTTCTTC.

This clonotype was seen a handful of times. V usage is TRBV12-3 or TRBV12-4 and J usage is TRBJ2-7; D unclear. The V and J ends lost 6 bases and 2 bases respectively, with 14 bases between them. This CDR3 has 14 amino acids. CDR3 nucleotide sequence: TGTGCCAGCAGCCCGCAATTACCCCCCTACGAGCAGTACTTC. Protein product: CASSPQLPPYEQYF.

The rearrangement links TRBV7-2 to TRBJ1-5; TRBD1 is a possible D gene (6 bases). V dropped 2 bases and J dropped 2 bases, with 10 bases sitting between them. CDR1 is SGHTA, CDR2 FQGNSA, per germline. CDR3 length equals 15 residues. CDR3 bases: TGTGCCAGCAGCTTATTAGGGGGAGGCAATCAGCCCCAGCATTTT. Amino acids: CASSLLGGGNQPQHF.